These T cell receptor beta chains were read from a single sample in a study of CD4 T cells in relation to SARS-CoV-2 and coronaviruses. These receptors' targets are unknown. The data were produced by immunoSEQ multiplex PCR, yet TCRdb's version contains in-frame clones alone and is incomplete. The sample includes about 26,000 clones, roughly 80% of them seen just once. The sample was CD4+ T cells from PBMCs, cultured in vitro. The receptors were sampled from a human donor in good health. Each CDR3 is given with its conserved first and last residue. Fields, in order: CDR3 DNA, CDR3 protein, V gene, D gene, J gene, clone size. A D gene is named only where the DNA matches it firmly. Expanded clones get a size class; other rows say once, few or many, or leave the size out.

cdr3_nt: TGCGCCAGCAGCTTGGATAGTACGGGACAGGGGTGGCATGAGCAGTTCTTC; cdr3_aa: CASSLDSTGQGWHEQFF; v_call: TRBV5-1; d_call: TRBD1; j_call: TRBJ2-1; clone_size: NA
cdr3_nt: TGTGCCAGCAGTCGACGGGGGCCGCGGGCTTTCTTT; cdr3_aa: CASSRRGPRAFF; v_call: TRBV5-8; d_call: NA; j_call: TRBJ1-1; clone_size: NA
cdr3_nt: TGTGCCAGCAGTCCGGGACAGGGGGCTTCGGAGACCCAGTACTTC; cdr3_aa: CASSPGQGASETQYF; v_call: TRBV7-3; d_call: TRBD1; j_call: TRBJ2-5; clone_size: NA
cdr3_nt: TGCGCCAGCAGCCAAGATAGCGGGAGCTCCTACGAGCAGTACTTC; cdr3_aa: CASSQDSGSSYEQYF; v_call: TRBV4-3; d_call: TRBD2; j_call: TRBJ2-7; clone_size: NA
cdr3_nt: TGCAGTGCTAGTGGAGGGGTGTTATTCGAGCAGTACTTC; cdr3_aa: CSASGGVLFEQYF; v_call: TRBV20-1; d_call: NA; j_call: TRBJ2-7; clone_size: few
cdr3_nt: TGTGCCAGCAGCTCTTCTGGTTCGGTCCAGCCCCAGCATTTT; cdr3_aa: CASSSSGSVQPQHF; v_call: TRBV5-8; d_call: NA; j_call: TRBJ1-5; clone_size: NA
cdr3_nt: TGTGCCAGCAGTCCCCGGGCAGGGCGTGGATCCTACGAGCAGTACTTC; cdr3_aa: CASSPRAGRGSYEQYF; v_call: TRBV6-2/TRBV6-3; d_call: NA; j_call: TRBJ2-7; clone_size: NA
cdr3_nt: TGTGCCAGCACCTCGGGGGCGCAGGGAGATACGCAGTATTTT; cdr3_aa: CASTSGAQGDTQYF; v_call: TRBV28; d_call: NA; j_call: TRBJ2-3; clone_size: NA
cdr3_nt: TGTGCCAGCAGCTCCATGGGTGCCCCTCCGAACACCGGGGAGCTGTTTTTT; cdr3_aa: CASSSMGAPPNTGELFF; v_call: TRBV5-6; d_call: NA; j_call: TRBJ2-2; clone_size: NA
cdr3_nt: TGCGCCAGCAGCCAAGAACAGGGGGAAGGCAATCAGCCCCAGCATTTT; cdr3_aa: CASSQEQGEGNQPQHF; v_call: TRBV4-3; d_call: TRBD1; j_call: TRBJ1-5; clone_size: few
cdr3_nt: TGCAGCGAAACCCCGACAGGGGCCGGCTATGGCTACACCTTC; cdr3_aa: CSETPTGAGYGYTF; v_call: TRBV29-1; d_call: TRBD1; j_call: TRBJ1-2; clone_size: few
cdr3_nt: TGTGCCAGCAGCTCAACTAGCCCCATGATTAATGAGCAGTTCTTC; cdr3_aa: CASSSTSPMINEQFF; v_call: TRBV5-6; d_call: NA; j_call: TRBJ2-1; clone_size: NA
cdr3_nt: TGTGCCAGCAGCTTGGGGGCAGTACGCGAAAAACTGTTTTTT; cdr3_aa: CASSLGAVREKLFF; v_call: TRBV5-4; d_call: NA; j_call: TRBJ1-4; clone_size: NA
cdr3_nt: TGCGCCAGCAGCTCCGGCTACGTCTATGGCTACACCTTC; cdr3_aa: CASSSGYVYGYTF; v_call: TRBV5-1; d_call: NA; j_call: TRBJ1-2; clone_size: NA
cdr3_nt: TGTGCCAGCAGCTTGGGACAGAGCTATGGCTACACCTTC; cdr3_aa: CASSLGQSYGYTF; v_call: TRBV7-2; d_call: TRBD1; j_call: TRBJ1-2; clone_size: NA
cdr3_nt: TGTGCCAGCAGCTTATCCAGCCGGGCCACTGAAGCTTTCTTT; cdr3_aa: CASSLSSRATEAFF; v_call: TRBV11-1; d_call: NA; j_call: TRBJ1-1; clone_size: once
cdr3_nt: TGTGCCAGCAGGGGACAGTACTATGGCTACACCTTC; cdr3_aa: CASRGQYYGYTF; v_call: TRBV12-3/TRBV12-4; d_call: TRBD1; j_call: TRBJ1-2; clone_size: NA
cdr3_nt: TGTGCCAGTAGTATAGAGGGGGGTTCGTACAATGAGCAGTTCTTC; cdr3_aa: CASSIEGGSYNEQFF; v_call: TRBV19; d_call: NA; j_call: TRBJ2-1; clone_size: NA
cdr3_nt: TGCGCCAGCAGCCTCCGGGACAGGGGGCCTATAATGACAGATACGCAGTATTTT; cdr3_aa: CASSLRDRGPIMTDTQYF; v_call: TRBV4-1; d_call: TRBD1; j_call: TRBJ2-3; clone_size: NA
cdr3_nt: TGTGCCAGCAGCCTCTGGCTGCTAGGGGATGGCTACACCTTC; cdr3_aa: CASSLWLLGDGYTF; v_call: TRBV5-6; d_call: NA; j_call: TRBJ1-2; clone_size: few
cdr3_nt: TGTGCCAGCAGCGTAGGTCTCGCCGCAGGAGGCGAGCAGTACTTC; cdr3_aa: CASSVGLAAGGEQYF; v_call: TRBV9; d_call: NA; j_call: TRBJ2-7; clone_size: few
cdr3_nt: TGTGCCAGTAGCCCCGGGACGGGATATGGCTACACCTTC; cdr3_aa: CASSPGTGYGYTF; v_call: TRBV19; d_call: NA; j_call: TRBJ1-2; clone_size: NA